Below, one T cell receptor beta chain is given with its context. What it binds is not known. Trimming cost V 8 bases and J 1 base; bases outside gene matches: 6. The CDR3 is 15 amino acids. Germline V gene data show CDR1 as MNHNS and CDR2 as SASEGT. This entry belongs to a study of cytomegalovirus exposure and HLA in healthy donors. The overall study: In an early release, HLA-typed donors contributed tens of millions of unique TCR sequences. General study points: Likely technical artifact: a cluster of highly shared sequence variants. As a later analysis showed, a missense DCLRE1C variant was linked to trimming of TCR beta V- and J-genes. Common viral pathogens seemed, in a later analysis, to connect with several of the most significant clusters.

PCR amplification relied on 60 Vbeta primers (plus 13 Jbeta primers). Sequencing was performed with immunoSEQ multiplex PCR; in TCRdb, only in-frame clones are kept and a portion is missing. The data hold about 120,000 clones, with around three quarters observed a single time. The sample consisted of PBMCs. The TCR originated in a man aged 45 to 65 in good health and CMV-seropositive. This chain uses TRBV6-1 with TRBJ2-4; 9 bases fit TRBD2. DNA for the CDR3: TGTGCCAGCGGCGGGGGGGATGCGGCCAAAAACATTCAGTACTTC. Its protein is CASGGGDAAKNIQYF.